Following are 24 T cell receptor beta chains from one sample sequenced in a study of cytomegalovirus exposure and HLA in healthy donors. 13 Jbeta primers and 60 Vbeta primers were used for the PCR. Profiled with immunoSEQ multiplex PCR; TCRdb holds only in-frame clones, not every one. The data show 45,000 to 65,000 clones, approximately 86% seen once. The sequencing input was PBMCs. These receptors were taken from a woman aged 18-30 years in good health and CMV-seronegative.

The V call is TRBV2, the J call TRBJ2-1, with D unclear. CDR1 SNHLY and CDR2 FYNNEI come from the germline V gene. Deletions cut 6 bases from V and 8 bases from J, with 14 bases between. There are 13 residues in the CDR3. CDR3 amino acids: CASSPRLEDEQFF. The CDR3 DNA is TGTGCCAGCAGCCCCCGGCTCGAGGATGAGCAGTTCTTC.

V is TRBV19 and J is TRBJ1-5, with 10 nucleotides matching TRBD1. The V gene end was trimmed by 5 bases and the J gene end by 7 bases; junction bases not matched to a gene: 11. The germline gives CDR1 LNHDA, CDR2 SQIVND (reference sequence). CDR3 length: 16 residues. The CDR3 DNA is TGTGCCAGTAGTTCCTCCGGGACAGGGGTTCGGCAGCCCCAGCATTTT. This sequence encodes CASSSSGTGVRQPQHF.

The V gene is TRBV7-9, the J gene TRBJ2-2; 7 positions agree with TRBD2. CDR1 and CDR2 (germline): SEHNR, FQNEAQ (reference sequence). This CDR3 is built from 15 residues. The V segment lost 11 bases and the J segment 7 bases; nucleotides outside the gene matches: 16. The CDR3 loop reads CAGRLAGERNGELFF. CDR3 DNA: TGTGCCGGAAGACTAGCCGGAGAGAGAAACGGGGAGCTGTTTTTT.

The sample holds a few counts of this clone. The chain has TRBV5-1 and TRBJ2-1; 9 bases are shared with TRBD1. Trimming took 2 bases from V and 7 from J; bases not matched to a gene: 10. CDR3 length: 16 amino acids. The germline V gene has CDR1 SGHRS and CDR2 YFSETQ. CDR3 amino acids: CASSFSVGQGWNEQFF. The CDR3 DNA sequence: TGCGCCAGCAGCTTCTCCGTGGGACAGGGTTGGAATGAGCAGTTCTTC. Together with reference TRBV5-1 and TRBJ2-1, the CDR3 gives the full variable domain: KAGVTQTPRYLIKTRGQQVTLSCSPISGHRSVSWYQQTPGQGLQFLFEYFSETQRNKGNFPGRFSGRQFSNSRSEMNVSTLELGDSALYLCASSFSVGQGWNEQFFGPGTRLTVL.

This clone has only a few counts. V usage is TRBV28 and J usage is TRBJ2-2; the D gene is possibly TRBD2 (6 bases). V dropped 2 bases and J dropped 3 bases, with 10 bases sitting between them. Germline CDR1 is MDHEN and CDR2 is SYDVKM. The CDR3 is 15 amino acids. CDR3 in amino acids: CASSLLARDTGELFF. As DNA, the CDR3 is TGTGCCAGCAGTTTACTAGCGCGAGACACCGGGGAGCTGTTTTTT.

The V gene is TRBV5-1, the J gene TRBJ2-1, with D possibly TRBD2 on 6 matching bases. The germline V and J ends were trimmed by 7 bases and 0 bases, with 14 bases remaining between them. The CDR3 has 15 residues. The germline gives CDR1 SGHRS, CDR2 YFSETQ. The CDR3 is CASGRDASSYNEQFF. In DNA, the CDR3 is TGCGCCAGCGGGCGGGACGCGAGCTCCTACAATGAGCAGTTCTTC.

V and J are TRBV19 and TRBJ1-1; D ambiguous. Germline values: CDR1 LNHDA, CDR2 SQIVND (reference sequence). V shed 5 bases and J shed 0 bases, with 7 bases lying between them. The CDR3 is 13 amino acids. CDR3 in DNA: TGTGCCAGTAGTCTTAACATGAACACTGAAGCTTTCTTT. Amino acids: CASSLNMNTEAFF.

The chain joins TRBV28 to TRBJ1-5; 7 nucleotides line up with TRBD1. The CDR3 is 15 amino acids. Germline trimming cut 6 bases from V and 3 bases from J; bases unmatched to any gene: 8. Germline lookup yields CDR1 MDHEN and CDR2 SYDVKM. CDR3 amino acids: CASRLTGQSNQPQHF. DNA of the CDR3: TGTGCCAGCAGACTTACGGGACAGTCCAATCAGCCCCAGCATTTT.

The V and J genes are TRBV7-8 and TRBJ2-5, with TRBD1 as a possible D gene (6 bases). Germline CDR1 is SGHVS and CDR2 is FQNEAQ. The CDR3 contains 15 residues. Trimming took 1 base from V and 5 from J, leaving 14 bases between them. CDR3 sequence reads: CASSLGARGGETQYF. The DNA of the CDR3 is TGTGCCAGCAGCTTAGGGGCCAGGGGCGGCGAGACCCAGTACTTC.

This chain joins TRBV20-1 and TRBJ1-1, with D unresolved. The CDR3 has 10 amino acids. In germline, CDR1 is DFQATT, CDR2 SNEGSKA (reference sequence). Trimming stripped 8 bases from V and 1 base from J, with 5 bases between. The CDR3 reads CSPQNTEAFF. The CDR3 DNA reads TGCAGTCCCCAGAACACTGAAGCTTTCTTT.

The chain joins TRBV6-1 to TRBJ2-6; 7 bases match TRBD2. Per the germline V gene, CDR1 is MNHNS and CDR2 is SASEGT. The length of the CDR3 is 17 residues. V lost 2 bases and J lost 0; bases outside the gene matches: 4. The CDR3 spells CASSEPPGGSGANVLTF. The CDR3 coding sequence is TGTGCCAGCAGTGAACCCCCGGGGGGCTCTGGGGCCAACGTCCTGACTTTC.

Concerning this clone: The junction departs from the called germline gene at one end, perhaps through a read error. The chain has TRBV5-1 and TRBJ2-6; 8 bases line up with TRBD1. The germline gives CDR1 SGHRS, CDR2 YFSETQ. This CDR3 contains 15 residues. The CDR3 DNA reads TGCGCCAGCAGCTCAGGGGGCACTGGGGCCAACGGCCTGACTTTC. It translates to CASSSGGTGANGLTF.

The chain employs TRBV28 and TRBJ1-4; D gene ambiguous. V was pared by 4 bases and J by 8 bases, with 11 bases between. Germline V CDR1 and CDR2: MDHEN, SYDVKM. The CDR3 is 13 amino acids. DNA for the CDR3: TGTGCCAGCAGTTATGGCCTTTCCGAAAAACTGTTTTTT. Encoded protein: CASSYGLSEKLFF.

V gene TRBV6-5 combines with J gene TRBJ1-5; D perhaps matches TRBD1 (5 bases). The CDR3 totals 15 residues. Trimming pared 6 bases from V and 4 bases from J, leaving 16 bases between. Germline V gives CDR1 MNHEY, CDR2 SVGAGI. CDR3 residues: CASRADSNPNQPQHF. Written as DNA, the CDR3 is TGTGCCAGCAGAGCAGACAGTAATCCAAATCAGCCCCAGCATTTT.

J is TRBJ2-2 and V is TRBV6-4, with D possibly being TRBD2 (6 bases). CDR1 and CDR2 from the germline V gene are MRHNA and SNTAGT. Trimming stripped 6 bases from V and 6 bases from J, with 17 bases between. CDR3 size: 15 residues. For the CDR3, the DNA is TGTGCCAGCAGCCCGGGACTGCTTGGTTCCGGGGAGCTGTTTTTT. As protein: CASSPGLLGSGELFF.

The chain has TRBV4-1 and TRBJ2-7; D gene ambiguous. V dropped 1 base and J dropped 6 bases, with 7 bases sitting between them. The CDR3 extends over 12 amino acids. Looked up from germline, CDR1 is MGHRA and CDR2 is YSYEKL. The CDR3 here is CASSQGAGEQYF. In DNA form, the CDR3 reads TGCGCCAGCAGCCAAGGGGCCGGCGAGCAGTACTTC.

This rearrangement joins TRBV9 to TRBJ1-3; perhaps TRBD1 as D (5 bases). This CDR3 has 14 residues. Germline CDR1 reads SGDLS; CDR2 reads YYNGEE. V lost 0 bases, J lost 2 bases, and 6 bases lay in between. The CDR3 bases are TGTGCCAGCAGCGTAGCGGGGGCTGGAAACACCATATATTTT. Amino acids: CASSVAGAGNTIYF.

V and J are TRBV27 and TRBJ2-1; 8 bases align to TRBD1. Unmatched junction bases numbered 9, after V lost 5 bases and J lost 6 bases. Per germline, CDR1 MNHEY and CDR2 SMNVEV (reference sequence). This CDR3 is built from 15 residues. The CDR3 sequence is CASSLGQGAFNEQFF. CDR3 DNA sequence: TGTGCCAGCAGTCTAGGGCAGGGGGCGTTCAATGAGCAGTTCTTC.

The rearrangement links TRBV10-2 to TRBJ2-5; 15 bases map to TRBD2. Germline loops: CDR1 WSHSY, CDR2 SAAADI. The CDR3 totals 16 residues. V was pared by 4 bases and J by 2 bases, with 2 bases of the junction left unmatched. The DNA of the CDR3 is TGCGCCAGCAGTGCCGGACTAGCGGGAGGGCAAGAGACCCAGTACTTC. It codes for CASSAGLAGGQETQYF.

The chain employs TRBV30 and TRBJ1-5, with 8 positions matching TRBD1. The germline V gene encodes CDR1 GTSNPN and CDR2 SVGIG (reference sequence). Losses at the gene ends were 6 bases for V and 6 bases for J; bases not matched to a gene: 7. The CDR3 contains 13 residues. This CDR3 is CACGQGVGQPQHF. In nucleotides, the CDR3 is TGTGCCTGTGGACAGGGAGTAGGTCAGCCCCAGCATTTT.

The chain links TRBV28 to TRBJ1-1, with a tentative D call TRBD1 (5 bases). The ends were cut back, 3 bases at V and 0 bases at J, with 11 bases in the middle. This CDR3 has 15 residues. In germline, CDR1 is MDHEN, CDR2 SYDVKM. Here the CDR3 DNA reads TGTGCCAGCAGTTTCCCCGGGGGTGTGAACACTGAAGCTTTCTTT. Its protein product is CASSFPGGVNTEAFF.

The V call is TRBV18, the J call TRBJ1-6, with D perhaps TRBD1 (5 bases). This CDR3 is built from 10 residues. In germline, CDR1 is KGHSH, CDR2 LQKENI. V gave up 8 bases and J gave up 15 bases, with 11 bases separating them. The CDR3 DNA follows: TGTGCCAGCCGAGGGGACTACCTCCACTTT. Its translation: CASRGDYLHF. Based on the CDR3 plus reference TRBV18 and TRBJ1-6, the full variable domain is NAGVMQNPRHLVRRRGQEARLRCSPMKGHSHVYWYRQLPEEGLKFMVYLQKENIIDESGMPKERFSAEFPKEGPSILRIQQVVRGDSAAYFCASRGDYLHFGNGTRLTVT.

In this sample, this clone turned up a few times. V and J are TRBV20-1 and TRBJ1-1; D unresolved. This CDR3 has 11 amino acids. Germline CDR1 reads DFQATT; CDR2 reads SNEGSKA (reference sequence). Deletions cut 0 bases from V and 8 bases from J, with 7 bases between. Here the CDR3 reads CSARESEEAFF. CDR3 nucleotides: TGCAGTGCTAGAGAGTCCGAGGAAGCTTTCTTT.

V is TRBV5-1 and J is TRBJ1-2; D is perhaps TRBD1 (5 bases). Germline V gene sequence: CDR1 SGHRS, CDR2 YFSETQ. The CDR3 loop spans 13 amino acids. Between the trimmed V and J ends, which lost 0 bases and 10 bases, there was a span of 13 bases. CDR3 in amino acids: CASSLAGVDDYTF. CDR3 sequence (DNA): TGCGCCAGCAGCTTGGCGGGGGTAGACGACTACACCTTC.